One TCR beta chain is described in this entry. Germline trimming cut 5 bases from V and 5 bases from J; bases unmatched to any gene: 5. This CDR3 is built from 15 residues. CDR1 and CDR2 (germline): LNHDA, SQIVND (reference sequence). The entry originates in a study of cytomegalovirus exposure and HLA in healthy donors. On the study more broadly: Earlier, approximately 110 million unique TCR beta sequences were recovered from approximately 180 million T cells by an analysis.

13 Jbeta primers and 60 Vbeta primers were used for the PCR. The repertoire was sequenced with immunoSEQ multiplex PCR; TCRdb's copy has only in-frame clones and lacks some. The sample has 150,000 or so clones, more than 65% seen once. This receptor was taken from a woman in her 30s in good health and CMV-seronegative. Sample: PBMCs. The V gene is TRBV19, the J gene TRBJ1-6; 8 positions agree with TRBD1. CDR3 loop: CASSWGQANNSPLHF. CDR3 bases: TGTGCCAGTAGTTGGGGACAGGCAAATAATTCACCCCTCCACTTT.